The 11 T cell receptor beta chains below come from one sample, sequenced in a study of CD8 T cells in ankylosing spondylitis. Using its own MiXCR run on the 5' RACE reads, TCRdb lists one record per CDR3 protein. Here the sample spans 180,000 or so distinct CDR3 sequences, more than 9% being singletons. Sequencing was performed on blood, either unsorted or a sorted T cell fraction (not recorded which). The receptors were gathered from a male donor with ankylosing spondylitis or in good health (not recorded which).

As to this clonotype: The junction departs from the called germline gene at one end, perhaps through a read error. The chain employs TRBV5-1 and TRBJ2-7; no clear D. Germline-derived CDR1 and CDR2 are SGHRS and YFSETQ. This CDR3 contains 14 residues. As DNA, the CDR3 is TGCGCCAGCAGCTTGTATGACTTAGCCTACGCGCAGTACTTC. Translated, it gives CASSLYDLAYAQYF.

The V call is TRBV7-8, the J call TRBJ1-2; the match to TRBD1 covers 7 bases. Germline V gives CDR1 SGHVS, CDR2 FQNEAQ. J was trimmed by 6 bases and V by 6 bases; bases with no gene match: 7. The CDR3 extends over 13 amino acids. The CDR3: CASRQGRHDGYTF. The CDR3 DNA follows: TGTGCCAGCAGACAGGGGCGGCACGATGGCTACACCTTC.

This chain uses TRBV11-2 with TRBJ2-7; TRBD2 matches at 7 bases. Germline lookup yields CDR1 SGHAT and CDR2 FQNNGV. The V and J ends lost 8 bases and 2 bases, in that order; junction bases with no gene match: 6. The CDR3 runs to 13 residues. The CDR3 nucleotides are TGTGCCAGCCGGGAGGAAAATACCTACGAGCAGTACTTC. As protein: CASREENTYEQYF.

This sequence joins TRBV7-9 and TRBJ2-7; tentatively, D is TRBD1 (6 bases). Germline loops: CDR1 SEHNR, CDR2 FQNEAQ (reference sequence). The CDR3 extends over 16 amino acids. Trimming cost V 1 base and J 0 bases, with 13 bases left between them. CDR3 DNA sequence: TGTGCCAGCAGCTTAGGCGGGTTACAGGGCTCCTACGAGCAGTACTTC. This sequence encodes CASSLGGLQGSYEQYF.

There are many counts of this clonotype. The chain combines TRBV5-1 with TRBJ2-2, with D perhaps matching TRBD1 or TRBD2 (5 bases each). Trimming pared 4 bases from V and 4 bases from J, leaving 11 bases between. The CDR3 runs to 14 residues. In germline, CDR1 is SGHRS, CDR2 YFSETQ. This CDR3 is CASSMDGATGELFF. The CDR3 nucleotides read TGCGCCAGCAGCATGGACGGGGCCACCGGGGAGCTGTTTTTT.

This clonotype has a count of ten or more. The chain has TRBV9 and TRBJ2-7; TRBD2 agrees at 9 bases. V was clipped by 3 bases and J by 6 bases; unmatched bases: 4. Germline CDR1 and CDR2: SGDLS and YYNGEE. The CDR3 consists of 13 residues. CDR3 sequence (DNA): TGTGCCAGCAGCGCCCAACTAGCGGGCGAGCAGTACTTC. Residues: CASSAQLAGEQYF.

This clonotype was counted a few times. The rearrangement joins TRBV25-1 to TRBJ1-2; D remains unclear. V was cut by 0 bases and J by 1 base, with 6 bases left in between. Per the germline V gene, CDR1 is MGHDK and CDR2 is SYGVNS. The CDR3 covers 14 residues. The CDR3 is CASSEYQSNYGYTF. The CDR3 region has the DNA TGTGCCAGCAGTGAATATCAGAGTAACTATGGCTACACCTTC.

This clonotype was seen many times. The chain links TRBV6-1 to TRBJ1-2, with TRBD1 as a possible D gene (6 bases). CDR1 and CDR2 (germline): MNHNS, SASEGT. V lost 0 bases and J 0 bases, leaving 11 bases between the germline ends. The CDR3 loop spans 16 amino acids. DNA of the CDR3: TGTGCCAGCAGTGAAGCCGGGACACTGACTAACTATGGCTACACCTTC. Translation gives CASSEAGTLTNYGYTF.

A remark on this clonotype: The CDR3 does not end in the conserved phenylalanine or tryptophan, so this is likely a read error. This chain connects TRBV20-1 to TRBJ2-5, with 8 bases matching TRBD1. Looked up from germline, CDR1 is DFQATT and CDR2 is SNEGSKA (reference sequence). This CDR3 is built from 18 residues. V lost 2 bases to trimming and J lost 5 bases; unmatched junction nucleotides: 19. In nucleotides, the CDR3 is TGCAGTGCTAGAATGTCGACAGGGGTCACCTTTTTTGGGGAGACCCAGTACTCC. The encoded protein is CSARMSTGVTFFGETQYS.

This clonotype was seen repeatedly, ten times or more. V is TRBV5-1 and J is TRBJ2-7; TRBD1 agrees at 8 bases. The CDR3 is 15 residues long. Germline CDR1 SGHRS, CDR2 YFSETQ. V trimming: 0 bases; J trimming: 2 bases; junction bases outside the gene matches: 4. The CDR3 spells CASSLEPGGTYEQYF. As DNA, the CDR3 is TGCGCCAGCAGCTTGGAGCCAGGGGGCACCTACGAGCAGTACTTC.

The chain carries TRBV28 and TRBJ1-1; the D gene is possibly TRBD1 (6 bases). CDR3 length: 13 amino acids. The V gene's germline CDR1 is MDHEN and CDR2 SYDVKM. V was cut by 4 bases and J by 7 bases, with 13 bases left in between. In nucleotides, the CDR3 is TGTGCCAGCAGTTCTCAGGGGCGACTTGAAGCTTTCTTT. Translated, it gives CASSSQGRLEAFF.